The 21 T cell receptor beta chains below all came from one sample that was sequenced in a study of OX40 agonist ivuxolimab in advanced cancers. TCRdb keeps only in-frame clones here, not all; method: immunoSEQ multiplex PCR. The sample gives tens of thousands of clones, roughly four fifths of which show up once; about 2% is in the top ten. The material was CD4+ or CD8+ T cells sorted from blood, obtained in a trial of the OX40 agonist ivuxolimab. Receptors were obtained from an adult with an advanced solid tumor such as melanoma, head and neck, liver or kidney cancer.

This clone was picked up a small number of times. Its ends do not fully match the called genes, so a read error is possible. This chain links TRBV7-9 with TRBJ2-7, with 7 nucleotides matching TRBD1. CDR1 and CDR2 (germline): SEHNR, FQNEAQ (reference sequence). The CDR3 length is 14 residues. CDR3 sequence (DNA): TGTGCCAGCATCCCCGGGACAGTGTCCTTCGAGCAGTACTTC. It specifies CASIPGTVSFEQYF.

V usage is TRBV5-4 and J usage is TRBJ2-1; TRBD1 matches at 9 bases. V gave up 4 bases and J gave up 0 bases; unmatched junction bases: 5. The CDR3 contains 16 residues. Germline loops: CDR1 SGHNT, CDR2 YYREEE (reference sequence). CDR3 sequence: CASSPGQGSSYNEQFF. CDR3 bases: TGTGCCAGCAGCCCTGGACAGGGGTCCTCCTACAATGAGCAGTTCTTC. Full variable domain (missing parts from reference TRBV5-4 and TRBJ2-1): ETGVTQSPTHLIKTRGQQVTLRCSSQSGHNTVSWYQQALGQGPQFIFQYYREEENGRGNFPPRFSGLQFPNYSSELNVNALELDDSALYLCASSPGQGSSYNEQFFGPGTRLTVL.

This clone came up once. The J gene is TRBJ2-3, the V gene TRBV6-4; 10 positions match TRBD2. Germline V gene data show CDR1 as MRHNA and CDR2 as SNTAGT. The V gene end was trimmed by 5 bases and the J gene end by 0 bases; junction bases not matched to a gene: 5. The CDR3 consists of 16 residues. In DNA, the CDR3 is TGTGCCAGCAGTCACACTAGCGGGGCGAGCACAGATACGCAGTATTTT. It encodes CASSHTSGASTDTQYF.

The rearrangement joins TRBV2 to TRBJ1-1, with D unresolved. Deletions cut 3 bases from V and 8 bases from J, with 13 bases between. CDR1 is SNHLY, CDR2 FYNNEI, per germline. This CDR3 comprises 13 residues. The CDR3: CASSETTPREAFF. CDR3 coding DNA: TGTGCCAGCAGTGAGACGACACCTCGCGAAGCTTTCTTT.

The J gene is TRBJ2-1, the V gene TRBV19, with unresolved D. CDR1 and CDR2 from the germline V gene are LNHDA and SQIVND (reference sequence). The CDR3 contains 12 residues. Trimming took off 7 bases at V and 11 bases at J, with 15 bases between the two ends. CDR3: CASKLGWGKQFF. CDR3 DNA: TGTGCCAGTAAACTTGGTTGGGGAAAGCAGTTCTTC. The variable domain in full, completed from reference TRBV19 and TRBJ2-1, reads DGGITQSPKYLFRKEGQNVTLSCEQNLNHDAMYWYRQDPGQGLRLIYYSQIVNDFQKGDIAEGYSVSREKKESFPLTVTSAQKNPTAFYLCASKLGWGKQFFGPGTRLTVL.

The CDR3 sequence: CASSRRHGGYTF. CDR3 DNA sequence: TGTGCCAGCAGCAGAAGACACGGGGGCTACACCTTC. The chain couples TRBV9 to TRBJ1-2; D gene ambiguous. CDR3 length: 12 amino acids. The V gene lost 4 bases and the J gene lost 8 bases, with 12 bases spanning the gap. Germline V gene lookup returns CDR1 SGDLS and CDR2 YYNGEE.

This clone was observed a handful of times. The chain links TRBV28 to TRBJ1-2, with D maybe TRBD1 (6 bases). The V and J ends lost 1 base and 8 bases respectively, with 11 bases between them. CDR1 and CDR2 (germline): MDHEN, SYDVKM. The CDR3 spans 13 residues. The CDR3 DNA reads TGTGCCAGCAGTTTATTGGGGGGCGCGGGCTACACCTTC. Translated: CASSLLGGAGYTF.

The chain is built from TRBV5-4 and TRBJ1-4; 8 positions match TRBD1. CDR1 SGHNT and CDR2 YYREEE come from the germline V gene (reference sequence). The CDR3 is 13 amino acids. The V gene end was trimmed by 9 bases and the J gene end by 3 bases; junction bases not matched to a gene: 4. The CDR3 coding sequence is TGTGCCACAGGGGGCGCCGCTAATGAAAAACTGTTTTTT. This translates into CATGGAANEKLFF.

The chain uses TRBV14 and TRBJ2-1, with 10 nucleotides matching TRBD1. This CDR3 has 15 amino acids. Germline CDR1 is SGHDN and CDR2 is FVKESK. With V trimmed by 3 bases and J by 4 bases, 3 bases remained unmatched. CDR3 bases: TGTGCCAGCAGCCAGGTGGACAGGGGGTACAATGAGCAGTTCTTC. Its translation is CASSQVDRGYNEQFF.

V gene TRBV11-2 combines with J gene TRBJ2-5, with D unclear. The V end lost 3 bases, the J end lost 0 bases, and 8 bases lay between the germline ends. This CDR3 contains 14 residues. Germline V gene data show CDR1 as SGHAT and CDR2 as FQNNGV. DNA of the CDR3: TGTGCCAGCAGCTTCCGCCCGTACCAAGAGACCCAGTACTTC. Translating gives CASSFRPYQETQYF.

This rearrangement joins TRBV7-9 to TRBJ2-5, with 11 positions matching TRBD2. Germline CDR1 and CDR2: SEHNR and FQNEAQ (reference sequence). This CDR3 is built from 17 residues. J lost 3 bases, V lost 5 bases, and 11 bases had no gene match. The CDR3 spells CASSGRLAGGVKETQYF. In DNA, the CDR3 is TGTGCCAGCAGCGGCCGCCTAGCGGGGGGCGTTAAAGAGACCCAGTACTTC.

In DNA, the CDR3 is TGTGCCAGCAGTGAGACAGACTTAGGCAATGAGCAGTTCTTC. Residues: CASSETDLGNEQFF. This chain links TRBV2 with TRBJ2-1, with D perhaps TRBD1 (5 bases). V was trimmed by 3 bases and J by 6 bases, leaving 12 bases between them. Germline V CDR1 and CDR2: SNHLY, FYNNEI. The CDR3 loop spans 14 amino acids. Drawing the rest from reference TRBV2 and TRBJ2-1, the complete variable domain is EPEVTQTPSHQVTQMGQEVILRCVPISNHLYFYWYRQILGQKVEFLVSFYNNEISEKSEIFDDQFSVERPDGSNFTLKIRSTKLEDSAMYFCASSETDLGNEQFFGPGTRLTVL.

The chain joins TRBV19 to TRBJ2-5; maybe TRBD1 (6 bases). CDR3 size: 12 residues. Trimming stripped 2 bases from V and 5 bases from J, with 6 bases between. Germline V gene data show CDR1 as LNHDA and CDR2 as SQIVND (reference sequence). The CDR3 DNA reads TGTGCCAGTAGTATAAGGGGGGAGACCCAGTACTTC. Protein sequence: CASSIRGETQYF.

The chain recombines TRBV9 with TRBJ2-4, with no clear D. The CDR3 is made up of 13 amino acids. Germline assignment: CDR1 SGDLS and CDR2 YYNGEE. The germline V and J ends were trimmed by 0 bases and 5 bases, with 6 bases remaining between them. CDR3 region: CASSVGPENIQYF. DNA for the CDR3: TGTGCCAGCAGCGTAGGACCAGAAAACATTCAGTACTTC.

This chain joins TRBV9 and TRBJ2-7; 9 positions agree with TRBD1. Trimming at V came to 3 bases and at J to 4 bases, leaving 11 bases not matched to a gene. Germline CDR1 and CDR2: SGDLS and YYNGEE. The CDR3 is 16 residues long. In DNA form, the CDR3 reads TGTGCCAGCAGCGAAACAGGGGGCCGGGAAGGGTACGAGCAGTACTTC. Protein sequence: CASSETGGREGYEQYF.

V gene TRBV7-8 combines with J gene TRBJ1-3; 7 bases are shared with TRBD1. The CDR3 contains 18 residues. Germline V CDR1 and CDR2: SGHVS, FQNEAQ. J gave up 3 bases and V 2 bases, and 13 bases lay outside the gene matches. The CDR3 reads CASSLRHGRGQLGNTIYF. The CDR3 DNA reads as TGTGCCAGCAGCTTACGCCATGGAAGGGGGCAACTTGGAAACACCATATATTTT.

This clone appeared once. This chain uses TRBV18 with TRBJ1-4; D possibly corresponds to TRBD1 (6 bases). CDR1 KGHSH and CDR2 LQKENI come from the germline V gene. Trimming pared 0 bases from V and 7 bases from J, leaving 15 bases between. This CDR3 spans 16 amino acids. The CDR3 nucleotides are TGTGCCAGCTCACCACCCAAGGCGGGGGCTGGTGAAAAACTGTTTTTT. It is translated as CASSPPKAGAGEKLFF.

This clone was seen once. The chain joins TRBV10-3 to TRBJ1-2; 8 nucleotides agree with TRBD1. CDR3 length: 17 residues. CDR1 is ENHRY, CDR2 SYGVKD, per germline. V shed 0 bases and J 7 bases; nucleotides not matched to a gene: 13. DNA of the CDR3: TGTGCCATCAGTGAGTCGAAGTGGGGCAGGGGGCCGGGTGGCTACACCTTC. Translating gives CAISESKWGRGPGGYTF.

The chain has TRBV10-1 and TRBJ1-6, with D uncertain. The length of the CDR3 is 20 residues. V shed 2 bases and J shed 4 bases, with 24 bases lying between them. Looked up from germline, CDR1 is WNHNN and CDR2 is SYGVQD (reference sequence). CDR3 sequence reads: CASSEPAPRTGRIYNSPLHF. DNA for the CDR3: TGCGCCAGCAGTGAGCCCGCCCCCAGGACGGGGAGGATTTATAATTCACCCCTCCACTTT.

This clone has only one observation. The rearrangement joins TRBV29-1 to TRBJ2-5, with D hard to call. Matching the DNA end better, TRBJ2-7 makes the J call doubtful. This CDR3 comprises 12 residues. Germline CDR1 is SQVTM and CDR2 is ANQGSEA. CDR3 bases: TGCAGCGTTGTAAGGAATACCTACGAGCAGTACTTC. Protein product: CSVVRNTYEQYF.

The chain couples TRBV5-4 to TRBJ2-1; no definite D call. The CDR3 runs to 13 residues. Trimming pared 4 bases from V and 0 bases from J, leaving 5 bases between. Germline CDR1 is SGHNT and CDR2 is YYREEE (reference sequence). CDR3 in amino acids: CASSESSYNEQFF. The DNA of the CDR3 is TGTGCCAGCAGCGAAAGCTCCTACAATGAGCAGTTCTTC.